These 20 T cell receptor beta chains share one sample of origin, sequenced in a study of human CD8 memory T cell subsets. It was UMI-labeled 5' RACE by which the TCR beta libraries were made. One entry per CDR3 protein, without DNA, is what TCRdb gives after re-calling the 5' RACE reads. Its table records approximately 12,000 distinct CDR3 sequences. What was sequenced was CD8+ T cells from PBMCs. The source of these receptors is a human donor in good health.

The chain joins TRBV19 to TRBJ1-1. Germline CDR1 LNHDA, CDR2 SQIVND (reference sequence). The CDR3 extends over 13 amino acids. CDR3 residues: CASSKGLSTEAFF. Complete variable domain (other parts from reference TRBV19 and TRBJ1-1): DGGITQSPKYLFRKEGQNVTLSCEQNLNHDAMYWYRQDPGQGLRLIYYSQIVNDFQKGDIAEGYSVSREKKESFPLTVTSAQKNPTAFYLCASSKGLSTEAFFGQGTRLTVV.

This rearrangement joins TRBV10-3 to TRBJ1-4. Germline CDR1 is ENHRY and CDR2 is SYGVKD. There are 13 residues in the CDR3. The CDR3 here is CAISEGGGEKLFF.

CDR3 sequence reads: CASSSGEKTQYF. This sequence joins TRBV7-9 and TRBJ2-5; TCRdb calls TRBD1, which cannot be checked without DNA. This CDR3 is 12 amino acids long. Germline-derived CDR1 and CDR2 are SEHNR and FQNEAQ (reference sequence).

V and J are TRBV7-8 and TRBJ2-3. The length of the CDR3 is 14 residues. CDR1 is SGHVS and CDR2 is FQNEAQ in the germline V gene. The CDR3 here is CASSPKMVTDTQYF.

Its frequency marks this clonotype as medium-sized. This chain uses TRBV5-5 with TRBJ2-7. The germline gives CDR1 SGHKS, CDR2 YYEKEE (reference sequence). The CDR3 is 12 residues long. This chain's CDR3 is CASSDLYTEQYF.

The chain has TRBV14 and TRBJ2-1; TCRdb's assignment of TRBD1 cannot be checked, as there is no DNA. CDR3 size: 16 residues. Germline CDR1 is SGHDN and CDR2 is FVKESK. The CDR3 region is CASSQERDRRYNEQFF.

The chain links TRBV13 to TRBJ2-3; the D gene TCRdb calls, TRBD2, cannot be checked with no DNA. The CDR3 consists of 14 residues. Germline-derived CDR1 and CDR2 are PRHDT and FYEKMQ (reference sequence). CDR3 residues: CASSLGSGADTQYF.

CDR3 region: CASGIGLSYNEQFF. The chain links TRBV19 to TRBJ2-1; with no DNA, the TCRdb D assignment of TRBD1 cannot be verified. The germline V gene encodes CDR1 LNHDA and CDR2 SQIVND (reference sequence). The CDR3 length is 14 residues.

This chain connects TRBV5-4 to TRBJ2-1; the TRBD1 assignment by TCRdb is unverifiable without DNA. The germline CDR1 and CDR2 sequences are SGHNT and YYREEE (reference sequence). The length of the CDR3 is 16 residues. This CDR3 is CASSAEGTGAGAEQFF.

The CDR3 region is CAWSVPGASNEQFF. The rearrangement links TRBV30 to TRBJ2-1. CDR1 GTSNPN and CDR2 SVGIG come from the germline V gene (reference sequence). The CDR3 covers 14 residues.

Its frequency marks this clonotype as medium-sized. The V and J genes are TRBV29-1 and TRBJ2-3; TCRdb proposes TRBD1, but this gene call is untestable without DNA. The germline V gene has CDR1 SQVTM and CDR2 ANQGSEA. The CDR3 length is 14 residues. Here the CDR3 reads CSVEGTDPTDTQYF.

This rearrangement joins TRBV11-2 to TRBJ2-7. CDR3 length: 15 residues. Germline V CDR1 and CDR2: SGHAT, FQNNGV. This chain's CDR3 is CASSLGSGSSYEQYF.

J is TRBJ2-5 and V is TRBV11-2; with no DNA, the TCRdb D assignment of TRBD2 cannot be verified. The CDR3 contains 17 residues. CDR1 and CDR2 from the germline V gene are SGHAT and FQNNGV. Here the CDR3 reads CASSPTGTSDLGETQYF.

The CDR3 loop is CASSGTSSGYNEQFF. The rearrangement links TRBV7-6 to TRBJ2-1; TCRdb gives TRBD2 as the D gene, but with no DNA this cannot be confirmed. This CDR3 spans 15 amino acids. The V gene's germline CDR1 is SGHVS and CDR2 FNYEAQ.

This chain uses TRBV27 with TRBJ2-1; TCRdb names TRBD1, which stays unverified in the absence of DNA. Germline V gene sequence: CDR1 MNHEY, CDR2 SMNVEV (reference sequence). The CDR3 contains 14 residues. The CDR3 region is CASSLMGGVDEQFF.

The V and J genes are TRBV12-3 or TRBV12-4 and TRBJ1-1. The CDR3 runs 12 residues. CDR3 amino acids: CASSPASTEAFF.

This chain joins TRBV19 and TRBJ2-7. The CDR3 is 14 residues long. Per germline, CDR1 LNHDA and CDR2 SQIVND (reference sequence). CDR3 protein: CASSQRGSSYEQYF.

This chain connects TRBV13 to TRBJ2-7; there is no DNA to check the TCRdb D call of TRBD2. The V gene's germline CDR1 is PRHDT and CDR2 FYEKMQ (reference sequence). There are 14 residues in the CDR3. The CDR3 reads CASSLVAGGSEQYF.

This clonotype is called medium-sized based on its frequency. The CDR3 sequence is CSALSGSYNEQFF. This chain uses TRBV20-1 with TRBJ2-1; TCRdb gives TRBD2 as the D gene, but with no DNA this cannot be confirmed. The CDR3 runs to 13 residues. Germline V gene data show CDR1 as DFQATT and CDR2 as SNEGSKA (reference sequence).

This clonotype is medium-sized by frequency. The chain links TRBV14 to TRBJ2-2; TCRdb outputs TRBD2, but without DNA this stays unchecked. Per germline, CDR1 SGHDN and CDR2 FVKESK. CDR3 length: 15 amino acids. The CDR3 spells CASSQEASGTGELFF.